This record concerns one TCR beta chain sequence. The CDR3 totals 14 residues. The germline V and J ends were trimmed by 4 bases and 9 bases, with 17 bases remaining between them. Germline V CDR1 and CDR2: LGHDT, YNNKEL (reference sequence). The time point is: patch test 1, 2 weeks after DPC sensitization. The treatment is: therapeutic diphenylcyclopropenone sensitization with weekly scalp DPC. Whole blood, unfractionated, served as the material for total RNA extraction. The data stem from a study of human T cells and chemical hapten exposure. MiXCR, run by TCRdb on the RACE reads, gives a single entry per CDR3 protein. The sample lists nearly 350,000 distinct CDR3 sequences; about 7% were seen once.

The J gene is TRBJ2-3, the V gene TRBV3-1; D is uncertain. The TCR was taken from a woman aged 18-35 years with alopecia areata. Some clones in this sample may be carry-over from other donors' samples. Source: whole blood, taken in connection with sensitization to the hapten diphenylcyclopropenone (DPC). CDR3 sequence (DNA): TGTGCCAGCAGCCCCCCCTCGCCCGTTTTAACGCAGTATTTT. Translated, it gives CASSPPSPVLTQYF.